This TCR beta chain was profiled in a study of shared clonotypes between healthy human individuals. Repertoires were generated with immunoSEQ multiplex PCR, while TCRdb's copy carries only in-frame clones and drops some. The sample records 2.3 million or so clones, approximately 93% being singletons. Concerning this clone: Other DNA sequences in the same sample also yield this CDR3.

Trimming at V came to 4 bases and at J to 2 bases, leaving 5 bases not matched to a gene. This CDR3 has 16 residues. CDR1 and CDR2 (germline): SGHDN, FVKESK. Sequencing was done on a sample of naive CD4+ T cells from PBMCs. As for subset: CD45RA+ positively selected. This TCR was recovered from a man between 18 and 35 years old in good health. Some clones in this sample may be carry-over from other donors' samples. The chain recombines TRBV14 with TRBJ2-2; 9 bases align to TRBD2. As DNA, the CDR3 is TGTGCCAGCAGCCGACGACTAGCGGCTAACACCGGGGAGCTGTTTTTT. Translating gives CASSRRLAANTGELFF. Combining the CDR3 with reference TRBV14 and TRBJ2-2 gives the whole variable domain EAGVTQFPSHSVIEKGQTVTLRCDPISGHDNLYWYRRVMGKEIKFLLHFVKESKQDESGMPNNRFLAERTGGTYSTLKVQPAELEDSGVYFCASSRRLAANTGELFFGEGSRLTVL.